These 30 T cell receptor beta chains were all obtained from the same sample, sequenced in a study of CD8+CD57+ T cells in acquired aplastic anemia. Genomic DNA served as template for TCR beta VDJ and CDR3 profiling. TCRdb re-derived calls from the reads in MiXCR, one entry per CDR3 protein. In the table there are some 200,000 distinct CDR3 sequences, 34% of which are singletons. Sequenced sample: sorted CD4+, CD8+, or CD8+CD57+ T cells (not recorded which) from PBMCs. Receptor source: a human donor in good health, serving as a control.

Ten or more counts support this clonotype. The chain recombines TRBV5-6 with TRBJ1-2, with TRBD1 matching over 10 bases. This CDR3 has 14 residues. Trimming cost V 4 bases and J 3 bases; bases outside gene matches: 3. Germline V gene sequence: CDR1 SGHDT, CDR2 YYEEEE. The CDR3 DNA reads TGTGCCAGCAGCACGACAGGGGGCGACTATGGCTACACCTTC. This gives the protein CASSTTGGDYGYTF. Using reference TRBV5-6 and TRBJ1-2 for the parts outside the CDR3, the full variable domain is DAGVTQSPTHLIKTRGQQVTLRCSPKSGHDTVSWYQQALGQGPQFIFQYYEEEERQRGNFPDRFSGHQFPNYSSELNVNALLLGDSALYLCASSTTGGDYGYTFGSGTRLTVV.

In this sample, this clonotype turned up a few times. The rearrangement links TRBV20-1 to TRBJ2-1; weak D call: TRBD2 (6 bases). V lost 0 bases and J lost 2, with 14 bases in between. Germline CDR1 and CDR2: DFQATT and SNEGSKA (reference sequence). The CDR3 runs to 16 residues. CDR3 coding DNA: TGCAGTGCTAGAGATGGGGCGGGGCACACCTACAATGAGCAGTTCTTC. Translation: CSARDGAGHTYNEQFF.

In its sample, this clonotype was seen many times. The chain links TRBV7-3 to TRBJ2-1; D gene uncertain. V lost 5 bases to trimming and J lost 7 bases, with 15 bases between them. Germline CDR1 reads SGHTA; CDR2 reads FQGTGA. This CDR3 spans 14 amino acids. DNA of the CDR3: TGTGCCAGCAGCCCCCGGCCTCAGTGGAATGAGCAGTTCTTC. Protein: CASSPRPQWNEQFF.

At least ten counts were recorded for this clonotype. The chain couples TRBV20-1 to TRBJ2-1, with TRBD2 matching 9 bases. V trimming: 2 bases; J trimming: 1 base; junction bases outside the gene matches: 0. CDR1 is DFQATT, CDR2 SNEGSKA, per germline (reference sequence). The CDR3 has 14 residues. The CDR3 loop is CSARLAGSYNEQFF. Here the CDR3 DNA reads TGCAGTGCTAGACTAGCGGGGTCCTACAATGAGCAGTTCTTC.

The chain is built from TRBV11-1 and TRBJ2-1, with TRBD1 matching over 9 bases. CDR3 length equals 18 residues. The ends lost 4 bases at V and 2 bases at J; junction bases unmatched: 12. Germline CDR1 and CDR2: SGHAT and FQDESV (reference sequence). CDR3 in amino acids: CASSSTGGWAEAYNEQFF. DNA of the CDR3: TGTGCCAGCAGCTCTACAGGGGGCTGGGCGGAGGCCTACAATGAGCAGTTCTTC.

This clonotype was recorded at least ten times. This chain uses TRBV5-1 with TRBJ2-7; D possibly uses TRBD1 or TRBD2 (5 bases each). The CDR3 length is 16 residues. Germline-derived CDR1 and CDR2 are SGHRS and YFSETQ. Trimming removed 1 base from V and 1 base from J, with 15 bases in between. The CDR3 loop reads CASSLTGTVTSYEQYF. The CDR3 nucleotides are TGCGCCAGCAGCTTGACCGGGACGGTTACTTCCTACGAGCAGTACTTC.

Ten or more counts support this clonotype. DNA for the CDR3: TGTGCCAGCAATCAGGGGAACTATGGCTACACCTTC. The encoded protein is CASNQGNYGYTF. The V call is TRBV25-1, the J call TRBJ1-2; possibly TRBD1 for D (6 bases). This CDR3 contains 12 residues. CDR1 is MGHDK and CDR2 is SYGVNS in the germline V gene. With 7 bases removed from V and 2 bases from J, the gap between germline ends came to 8 bases.

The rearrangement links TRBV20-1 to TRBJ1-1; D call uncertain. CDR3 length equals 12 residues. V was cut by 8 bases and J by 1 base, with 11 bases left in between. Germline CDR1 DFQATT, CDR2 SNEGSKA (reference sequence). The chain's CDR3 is CSTSPPNTEAFF. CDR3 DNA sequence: TGCAGTACGAGTCCCCCGAACACTGAAGCTTTCTTT.

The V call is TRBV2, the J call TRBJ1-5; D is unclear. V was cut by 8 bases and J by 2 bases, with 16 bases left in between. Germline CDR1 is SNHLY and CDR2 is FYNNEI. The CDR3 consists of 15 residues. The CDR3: CASSPTGRGNQPQHF. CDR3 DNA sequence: TGTGCCAGCTCCCCGACTGGGCGGGGCAATCAGCCCCAGCATTTT. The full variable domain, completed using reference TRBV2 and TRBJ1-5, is EPEVTQTPSHQVTQMGQEVILRCVPISNHLYFYWYRQILGQKVEFLVSFYNNEISEKSEIFDDQFSVERPDGSNFTLKIRSTKLEDSAMYFCASSPTGRGNQPQHFGDGTRLSIL.

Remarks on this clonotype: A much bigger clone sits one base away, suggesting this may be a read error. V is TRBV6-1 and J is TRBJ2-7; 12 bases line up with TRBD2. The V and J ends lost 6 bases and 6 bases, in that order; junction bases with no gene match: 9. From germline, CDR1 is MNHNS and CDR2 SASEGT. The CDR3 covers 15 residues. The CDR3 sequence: CASSQTSGSRCEQYF. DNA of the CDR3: TGTGCCAGCAGCCAGACTAGCGGGAGCCGCTGCGAGCAGTACTTC.

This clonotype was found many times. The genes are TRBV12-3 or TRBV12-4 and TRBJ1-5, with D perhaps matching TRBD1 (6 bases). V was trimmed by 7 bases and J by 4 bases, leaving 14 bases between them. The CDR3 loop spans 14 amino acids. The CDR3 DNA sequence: TGTGCCAGCAAGCAGGGGTACGGGAATCAGCCCCAGCATTTT. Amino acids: CASKQGYGNQPQHF.

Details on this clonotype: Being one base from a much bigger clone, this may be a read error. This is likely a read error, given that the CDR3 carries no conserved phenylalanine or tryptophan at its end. The CDR3 is CASSLGGVRVQETQYL. Here the CDR3 DNA reads TGTGCCAGCAGCTTAGGTGGGGTGAGGGTTCAAGAGACCCAGTACCTC. The V call is TRBV7-9, the J call TRBJ2-5; tentative D call: TRBD2 (5 bases). Trimming cost V 1 base and J 2 bases, with 14 bases left between them. Germline V lookup: CDR1 SEHNR, CDR2 FQNEAQ (reference sequence). The CDR3 runs to 16 residues.

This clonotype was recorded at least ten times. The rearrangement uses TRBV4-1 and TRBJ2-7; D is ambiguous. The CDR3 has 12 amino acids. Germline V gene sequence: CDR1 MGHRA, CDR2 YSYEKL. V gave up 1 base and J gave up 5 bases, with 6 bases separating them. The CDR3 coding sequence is TGCGCCAGCAGCCAAGTTTTCAACGAGCAGTACTTC. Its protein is CASSQVFNEQYF.

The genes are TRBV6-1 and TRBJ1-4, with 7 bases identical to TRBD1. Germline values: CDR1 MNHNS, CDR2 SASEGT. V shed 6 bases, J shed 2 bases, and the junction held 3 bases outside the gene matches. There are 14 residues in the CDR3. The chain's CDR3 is CASRQGWTNEKLFF. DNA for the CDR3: TGTGCCAGCAGACAGGGGTGGACTAATGAAAAACTGTTTTTT.

The CDR3: CASSPSEGGGEQYF. Written as DNA, the CDR3 is TGTGCCAGCAGCCCATCCGAAGGGGGGGGCGAGCAGTACTTC. The rearrangement uses TRBV5-5 and TRBJ2-7, with D maybe TRBD2 (7 bases). This CDR3 has 14 residues. Per the germline V gene, CDR1 is SGHKS and CDR2 is YYEKEE (reference sequence). The V end was cut by 4 bases, the J end by 6 bases, with 17 bases between. Full variable domain (missing parts from reference TRBV5-5 and TRBJ2-7): DAGVTQSPTHLIKTRGQQVTLRCSPISGHKSVSWYQQVLGQGPQFIFQYYEKEERGRGNFPDRFSARQFPNYSSELNVNALLLGDSALYLCASSPSEGGGEQYFGPGTRLTVT.

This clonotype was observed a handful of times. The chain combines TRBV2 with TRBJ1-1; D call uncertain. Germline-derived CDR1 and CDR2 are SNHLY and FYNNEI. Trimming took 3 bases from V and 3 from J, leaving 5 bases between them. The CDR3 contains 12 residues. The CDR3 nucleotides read TGTGCCAGCAGTGAGAGGGACACTGAAGCTTTCTTT. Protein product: CASSERDTEAFF.

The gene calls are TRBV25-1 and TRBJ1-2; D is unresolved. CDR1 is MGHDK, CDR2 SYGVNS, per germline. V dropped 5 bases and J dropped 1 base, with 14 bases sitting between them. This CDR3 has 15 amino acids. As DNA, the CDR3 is TGTGCCAGCAGTCCACCCGGACGGTTTAACTATGGCTACACCTTC. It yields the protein CASSPPGRFNYGYTF.

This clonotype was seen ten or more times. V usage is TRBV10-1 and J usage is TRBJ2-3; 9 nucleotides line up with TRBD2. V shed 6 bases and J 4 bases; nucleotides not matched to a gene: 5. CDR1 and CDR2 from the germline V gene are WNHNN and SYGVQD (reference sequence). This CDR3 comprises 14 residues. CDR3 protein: CASSSGRSADTQYF. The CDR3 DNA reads TGCGCCAGCAGCAGCGGGAGGTCGGCAGATACGCAGTATTTT.

CDR3 sequence: CASSYSWAYGMNTEAFF. The CDR3 coding sequence is TGTGCCAGCAGTTATTCTTGGGCCTATGGGATGAACACTGAAGCTTTCTTT. The chain is built from TRBV6-5 and TRBJ1-1; no clear D gene. Per the germline V gene, CDR1 is MNHEY and CDR2 is SVGAGI. This CDR3 region has 17 residues. V was shortened by 3 bases and J by 0 bases, with 17 bases between the two germline ends.

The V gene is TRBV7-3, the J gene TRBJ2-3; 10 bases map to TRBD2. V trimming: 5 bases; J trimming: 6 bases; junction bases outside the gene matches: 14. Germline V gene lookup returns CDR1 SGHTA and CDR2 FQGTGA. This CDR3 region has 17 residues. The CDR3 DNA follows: TGTGCCAGCAGCCTCAATCCGCTAGCGGGAGTTGGGGATACGCAGTATTTT. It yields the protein CASSLNPLAGVGDTQYF.

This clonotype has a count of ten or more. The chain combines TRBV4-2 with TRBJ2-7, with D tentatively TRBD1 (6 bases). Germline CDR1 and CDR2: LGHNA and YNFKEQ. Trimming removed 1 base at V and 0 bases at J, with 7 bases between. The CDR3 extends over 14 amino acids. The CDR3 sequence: CASSQGQASYEQYF. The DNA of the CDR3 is TGTGCCAGCAGCCAAGGACAGGCCTCCTACGAGCAGTACTTC.

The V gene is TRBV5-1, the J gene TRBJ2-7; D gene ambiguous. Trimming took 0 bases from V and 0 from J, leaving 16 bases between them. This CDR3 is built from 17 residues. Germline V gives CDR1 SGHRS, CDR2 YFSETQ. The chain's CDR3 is CASSLEMSAQSSYEQYF. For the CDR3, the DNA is TGCGCCAGCAGCTTGGAGATGTCAGCCCAGAGCTCCTACGAGCAGTACTTC.

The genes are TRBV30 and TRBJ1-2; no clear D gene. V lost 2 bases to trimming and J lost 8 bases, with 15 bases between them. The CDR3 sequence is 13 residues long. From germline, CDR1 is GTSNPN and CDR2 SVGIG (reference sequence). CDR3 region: CAWSIRLGVGYTF. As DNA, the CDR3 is TGTGCCTGGAGTATCCGACTGGGTGTAGGCTACACCTTC.

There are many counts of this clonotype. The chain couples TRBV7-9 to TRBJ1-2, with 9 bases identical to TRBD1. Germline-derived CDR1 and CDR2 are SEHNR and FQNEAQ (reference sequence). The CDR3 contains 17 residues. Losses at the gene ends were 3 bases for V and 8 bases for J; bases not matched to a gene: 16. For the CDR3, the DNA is TGTGCCAGCAGCTTCGATTGGACAGGGGATGATGCTGGCGGCTACACCTTC. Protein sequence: CASSFDWTGDDAGGYTF. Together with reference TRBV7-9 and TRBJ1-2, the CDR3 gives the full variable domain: DTGVSQNPRHKITKRGQNVTFRCDPISEHNRLYWYRQTLGQGPEFLTYFQNEAQLEKSRLLSDRFSAERPKGSFSTLEIQRTEQGDSAMYLCASSFDWTGDDAGGYTFGSGTRLTVV.

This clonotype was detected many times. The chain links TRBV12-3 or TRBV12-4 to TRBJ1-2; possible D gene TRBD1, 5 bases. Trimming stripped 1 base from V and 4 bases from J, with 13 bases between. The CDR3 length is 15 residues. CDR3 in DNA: TGTGCCAGCAGTTTAGTCCAGGGTTTGCTCTATGGCTACACCTTC. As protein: CASSLVQGLLYGYTF.

In DNA, the CDR3 is TGTGCGATCAGGACGATGAACACTGAAGCTTTCTTT. As protein: CAIRTMNTEAFF. The chain links TRBV2 to TRBJ1-1; no clear D gene. This CDR3 spans 12 amino acids. CDR1 is SNHLY and CDR2 is FYNNEI in the germline V gene.

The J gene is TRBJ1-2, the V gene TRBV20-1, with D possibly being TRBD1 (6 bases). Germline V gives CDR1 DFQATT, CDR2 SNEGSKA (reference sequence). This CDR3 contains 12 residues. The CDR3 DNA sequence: TGCAGGGCGGGGGGCGATTACTATGGCTACACCTTC. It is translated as CRAGGDYYGYTF.

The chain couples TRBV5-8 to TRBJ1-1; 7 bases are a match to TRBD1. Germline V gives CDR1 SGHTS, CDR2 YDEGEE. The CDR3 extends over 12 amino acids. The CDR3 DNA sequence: TGTGCTAGAGATCAGGGGGACACTGAAGCTTTCTTT. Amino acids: CARDQGDTEAFF.

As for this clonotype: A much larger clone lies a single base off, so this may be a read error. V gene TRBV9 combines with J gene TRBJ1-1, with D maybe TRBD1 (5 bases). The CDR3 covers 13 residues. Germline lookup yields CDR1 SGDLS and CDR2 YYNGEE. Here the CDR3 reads CASRDIADTEASF. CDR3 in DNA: TGTGCCAGCAGGGATATAGCGGACACTGAAGCTTCCTTT.

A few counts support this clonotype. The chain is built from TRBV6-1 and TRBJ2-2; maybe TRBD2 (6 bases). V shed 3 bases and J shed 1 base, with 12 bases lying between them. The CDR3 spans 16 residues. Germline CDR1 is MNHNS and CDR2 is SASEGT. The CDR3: CASSEQGLKNTGELFF. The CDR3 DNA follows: TGTGCCAGCAGTGAGCAGGGACTCAAGAACACCGGGGAGCTGTTTTTT.